These T cell receptor beta chains were read from a single sample in a study of long-term antiretroviral therapy in people with HIV. Data came from immunoSEQ multiplex PCR; TCRdb stores just in-frame clones and leaves some out. The sample has approximately 26,000 clones, roughly 84% seen once. Sequenced material: unsorted PBMCs, taken 0.4 years after starting antiretroviral therapy. Receptors originate from a man aged 18 to 35 with HIV. CDR3s include the opening cysteine and the closing phenylalanine or tryptophan. D genes are given only for firm matches. Only part of the rows carry a size: once, few, many, or a class if the clone is expanded.

CDR3 DNA: TGTGCCAGCAGCTTAGTGGTAGCGGATTACAATGAGCAGTTCTTC; CDR3 protein: CASSLVVADYNEQFF; clone size: NA; J gene: TRBJ2-1; V gene: TRBV7-9; D gene: NA
CDR3 DNA: TGTGCCAGCAGTTTAAGTCCGGGACAGGGGGACCACTATGGCTACACCTTC; CDR3 protein: CASSLSPGQGDHYGYTF; clone size: NA; J gene: TRBJ1-2; V gene: TRBV28; D gene: TRBD1
CDR3 DNA: TGTGCCAGCAGCCCGGGACTAGCGGGGGAAACCGGGGAGCTGTTTTTT; CDR3 protein: CASSPGLAGETGELFF; clone size: NA; J gene: TRBJ2-2; V gene: TRBV11-3; D gene: TRBD2
CDR3 DNA: TGTGCCAGCAGTCCGTCAGCCTTTATGAACACTGAAGCTTTCTTT; CDR3 protein: CASSPSAFMNTEAFF; clone size: NA; J gene: TRBJ1-1; V gene: TRBV2; D gene: NA
CDR3 DNA: TGCGCCAGCAGCCAAGGCCCAGATAATGAAAAACTGTTTTTT; CDR3 protein: CASSQGPDNEKLFF; clone size: NA; J gene: TRBJ1-4; V gene: TRBV4-1; D gene: NA
CDR3 DNA: TGTGCCAGCAGCAGTACTAGCGGACAAGAGCAGTTCTTC; CDR3 protein: CASSSTSGQEQFF; clone size: NA; J gene: TRBJ2-1; V gene: TRBV7-9; D gene: TRBD2
CDR3 DNA: TGTGCCAGCAGTCCTCTAGGGGCTTATAGCAATCAGCCCCAGCATTTT; CDR3 protein: CASSPLGAYSNQPQHF; clone size: few; J gene: TRBJ1-5; V gene: TRBV27; D gene: NA
CDR3 DNA: TGTGCCAGCAGCGCGGGGGGAGGGAGCTCCTACAATGAGCAGTTCTTC; CDR3 protein: CASSAGGGSSYNEQFF; clone size: NA; J gene: TRBJ2-1; V gene: TRBV5-6; D gene: TRBD2
CDR3 DNA: TGTGCCAGCAGATCCGGGGGGTACCGAACGAATTATGGCTACACCTTC; CDR3 protein: CASRSGGYRTNYGYTF; clone size: once; J gene: TRBJ1-2; V gene: TRBV5-6; D gene: NA
CDR3 DNA: TGTGCCAGCAGTCCCCGAGGAAGTTACAATGAGCAGTTCTTC; CDR3 protein: CASSPRGSYNEQFF; clone size: few; J gene: TRBJ2-1; V gene: TRBV28; D gene: NA
CDR3 DNA: TGTGCTAGTGGTTTAGAGCTCGTCGCAGATACGCAGTATTTT; CDR3 protein: CASGLELVADTQYF; clone size: NA; J gene: TRBJ2-3; V gene: TRBV12-5; D gene: NA
CDR3 DNA: TGTGCCAGCAGTGCTATGGGGGGATTGAACACTGAAGCTTTCTTT; CDR3 protein: CASSAMGGLNTEAFF; clone size: NA; J gene: TRBJ1-1; V gene: TRBV5-4; D gene: NA
CDR3 DNA: TGTGCCAGCAGCGTCGGAGTGGGGGCGGGAAAAAATGAGCAGTTCTTC; CDR3 protein: CASSVGVGAGKNEQFF; clone size: once; J gene: TRBJ2-1; V gene: TRBV7-8; D gene: NA
CDR3 DNA: TGTGCCAGCAGCGTAGAGGGGACCGCGTCTGGAAACACCATATATTTT; CDR3 protein: CASSVEGTASGNTIYF; clone size: NA; J gene: TRBJ1-3; V gene: TRBV9; D gene: NA
CDR3 DNA: TGTGCCAGCATAAAGGGGGCGCGAGATCAGCCCCAGCATTTT; CDR3 protein: CASIKGARDQPQHF; clone size: NA; J gene: TRBJ1-5; V gene: TRBV6-1; D gene: TRBD1
CDR3 DNA: TGTGCCAGCAGTTACACTCAGGGCCCCGGGGAGCTGTTTTTT; CDR3 protein: CASSYTQGPGELFF; clone size: NA; J gene: TRBJ2-2; V gene: TRBV6-5; D gene: NA
CDR3 DNA: TGTGCCAGCAGCGTTAACAGAGGGGGCTACACCTTC; CDR3 protein: CASSVNRGGYTF; clone size: NA; J gene: TRBJ1-2; V gene: TRBV9; D gene: NA
CDR3 DNA: TGTGCCAGCAGCCGCTACGGACAGGGTGAGCACGAGCAGTACTTC; CDR3 protein: CASSRYGQGEHEQYF; clone size: NA; J gene: TRBJ2-7; V gene: TRBV13; D gene: TRBD1
CDR3 DNA: TGCGCCAGCAGCTCGACAGGAAGAACCGAGCAGTACTTC; CDR3 protein: CASSSTGRTEQYF; clone size: once; J gene: TRBJ2-7; V gene: TRBV5-1; D gene: NA
CDR3 DNA: TGTGCCAGCACCCTGTGGGGCCGGAGGTCCACTGAAGCTTTCTTT; CDR3 protein: CASTLWGRRSTEAFF; clone size: few; J gene: TRBJ1-1; V gene: TRBV5-8; D gene: NA
CDR3 DNA: TGTGCCAGCTCACCTACCCTCCCGGAGCAGTACTTC; CDR3 protein: CASSPTLPEQYF; clone size: few; J gene: TRBJ2-7; V gene: TRBV18; D gene: NA
CDR3 DNA: TGTGCCAGCAGCGAGGGGGGGACAGCTACCTCCTACGAGCAGTACTTC; CDR3 protein: CASSEGGTATSYEQYF; clone size: NA; J gene: TRBJ2-7; V gene: TRBV9; D gene: NA
CDR3 DNA: TGTGCCAGTACCGGGACTAGCGGGGGAAACTACGAGCAGTACTTC; CDR3 protein: CASTGTSGGNYEQYF; clone size: NA; J gene: TRBJ2-7; V gene: TRBV19; D gene: TRBD2
CDR3 DNA: TGTGCCAGCAGTGATTTATCCGGCAGGGGGCGCGTTGGAGAAAAACTGTTTTTT; CDR3 protein: CASSDLSGRGRVGEKLFF; clone size: few; J gene: TRBJ1-4; V gene: TRBV2; D gene: TRBD1
CDR3 DNA: TGTGCCAGCAGCGAAGACGTGGGGTACACTGAAGCTTTCTTT; CDR3 protein: CASSEDVGYTEAFF; clone size: NA; J gene: TRBJ1-1; V gene: TRBV14; D gene: NA
CDR3 DNA: TGTGCCAGCAGTAGAGAGGCGGGGCGGTACGAGCAGTACTTC; CDR3 protein: CASSREAGRYEQYF; clone size: NA; J gene: TRBJ2-7; V gene: TRBV2; D gene: NA
CDR3 DNA: TGTGCCAGCAGCTCCCAGCCGGGTAGCGGCTACGAGCAGTACTTC; CDR3 protein: CASSSQPGSGYEQYF; clone size: NA; J gene: TRBJ2-7; V gene: TRBV7-6; D gene: NA
CDR3 DNA: TGTGCCAGCAGCGCCGGGGACAGCCAATTTAGGGACACTGAAGCTTTCTTT; CDR3 protein: CASSAGDSQFRDTEAFF; clone size: few; J gene: TRBJ1-1; V gene: TRBV4-2; D gene: TRBD1
CDR3 DNA: TGTGCCAGCAGCCAAGATCGGAGGGGGGCAGGGAAATCCTACGAGCAGTACTTC; CDR3 protein: CASSQDRRGAGKSYEQYF; clone size: NA; J gene: TRBJ2-7; V gene: TRBV14; D gene: NA
CDR3 DNA: TGTGCCAGCAGCTTAGGGCCAGGCTCTGGAAACACCATATATTTT; CDR3 protein: CASSLGPGSGNTIYF; clone size: NA; J gene: TRBJ1-3; V gene: TRBV7-7; D gene: NA
CDR3 DNA: TGTGCCAGCAGTTTACTAGCGGAGATTTACAATGAGCAGTTCTTC; CDR3 protein: CASSLLAEIYNEQFF; clone size: NA; J gene: TRBJ2-1; V gene: TRBV28; D gene: TRBD2
CDR3 DNA: TGTGCCAGCAGTTTAAAAGGGGGCCGCGCCTACGAGCAGTACTTC; CDR3 protein: CASSLKGGRAYEQYF; clone size: once; J gene: TRBJ2-7; V gene: TRBV27; D gene: TRBD1
CDR3 DNA: TGCGCCAGCAGCCAAGAGCTGGGACCCTACGAGCAGTACTTC; CDR3 protein: CASSQELGPYEQYF; clone size: NA; J gene: TRBJ2-7; V gene: TRBV4-1; D gene: NA
CDR3 DNA: TGTGCCAGCAGCGCACCGAACACTGAAGCTTTCTTT; CDR3 protein: CASSAPNTEAFF; clone size: once; J gene: TRBJ1-1; V gene: TRBV7-6; D gene: NA
CDR3 DNA: TGCGCCAGCAGCCAACTAGGGGATCAAAAACTGTTTTTT; CDR3 protein: CASSQLGDQKLFF; clone size: NA; J gene: TRBJ1-4; V gene: TRBV4-1; D gene: NA
CDR3 DNA: TGTGCCAGCAGCTTAGCTTCCTACAATGAGCAGTTCTTC; CDR3 protein: CASSLASYNEQFF; clone size: NA; J gene: TRBJ2-1; V gene: TRBV11-2; D gene: NA
CDR3 DNA: TGTGCCACCAGCAGGAGGAGGCAGGGGGCGACCCAAGCTTTCTTT; CDR3 protein: CATSRRRQGATQAFF; clone size: NA; J gene: TRBJ1-1; V gene: TRBV15; D gene: TRBD1
CDR3 DNA: TGCAGCGTCAGTCCCCCAGGCTGGACCGGGGAGCTGTTTTTT; CDR3 protein: CSVSPPGWTGELFF; clone size: NA; J gene: TRBJ2-2; V gene: TRBV29-1; D gene: NA
CDR3 DNA: TGTGCCAGCAGTGAAGGGTTAGCGTATAAGCAGTACTTC; CDR3 protein: CASSEGLAYKQYF; clone size: NA; J gene: TRBJ2-7; V gene: TRBV6-1; D gene: NA
CDR3 DNA: TGTGCCAGTAAAGATCGGGGCCAAAACCGAAAAGAGACCCAGTACTTC; CDR3 protein: CASKDRGQNRKETQYF; clone size: NA; J gene: TRBJ2-5; V gene: TRBV7-9; D gene: NA
CDR3 DNA: TGTGCCAGCAGTTACGTGAGACAGGTCCCCTGGGAAAAACTGTTTTTT; CDR3 protein: CASSYVRQVPWEKLFF; clone size: NA; J gene: TRBJ1-4; V gene: TRBV6-5; D gene: NA
CDR3 DNA: TGTGCCATCAGCGCCATGACAGGTTCGGACACTGAAGCTTTCTTT; CDR3 protein: CAISAMTGSDTEAFF; clone size: NA; J gene: TRBJ1-1; V gene: TRBV10-3; D gene: NA
CDR3 DNA: TGTGCCAGTACCACCGAGGACAGGGAAGCTGGAAACACCATATATTTT; CDR3 protein: CASTTEDREAGNTIYF; clone size: NA; J gene: TRBJ1-3; V gene: TRBV19; D gene: TRBD1
CDR3 DNA: TGCGCCAGCAGCTTGGTCGGAGGATCCTACGAGCAGTACTTC; CDR3 protein: CASSLVGGSYEQYF; clone size: NA; J gene: TRBJ2-7; V gene: TRBV5-1; D gene: NA
CDR3 DNA: TGTGCCAGCAGCTTAAATGCGGGGAGCACTGAAGCTTTCTTT; CDR3 protein: CASSLNAGSTEAFF; clone size: NA; J gene: TRBJ1-1; V gene: TRBV11-2; D gene: NA
CDR3 DNA: TGTGCCAGCAGTTTATCAGGGGACTACAACTATGGCTACACCTTC; CDR3 protein: CASSLSGDYNYGYTF; clone size: NA; J gene: TRBJ1-2; V gene: TRBV27; D gene: NA
CDR3 DNA: TGTGCCAGTAGTCCCGATGGTCGGGGGCGGAAAGCTTTCTTT; CDR3 protein: CASSPDGRGRKAFF; clone size: NA; J gene: TRBJ1-1; V gene: TRBV19; D gene: NA
CDR3 DNA: TGCGCCAGCAGCACCCTCCCAGGGGTCCGGGAGACCCAGTACTTC; CDR3 protein: CASSTLPGVRETQYF; clone size: NA; J gene: TRBJ2-5; V gene: TRBV5-1; D gene: NA
CDR3 DNA: TGTGCCAGCAGACCGACTAGCGGGATCCGCGAGCAGTACTTC; CDR3 protein: CASRPTSGIREQYF; clone size: NA; J gene: TRBJ2-7; V gene: TRBV27; D gene: TRBD2
CDR3 DNA: TGTGCCAGTAGGAGAGGGACAGGGGGGTACGAGCAGTACTTC; CDR3 protein: CASRRGTGGYEQYF; clone size: NA; J gene: TRBJ2-7; V gene: TRBV19; D gene: TRBD1
CDR3 DNA: TGTGCCAGCGGACGGACTAGCGGGAGTTTGGGAGAGACCCAGTACTTC; CDR3 protein: CASGRTSGSLGETQYF; clone size: NA; J gene: TRBJ2-5; V gene: TRBV5-4; D gene: TRBD2
CDR3 DNA: TGTGCCAGCAGCCAAGTGGTGGACGTCTACGAGCAGTACTTC; CDR3 protein: CASSQVVDVYEQYF; clone size: NA; J gene: TRBJ2-7; V gene: TRBV4-2; D gene: NA
CDR3 DNA: TGCGCCAGCAGCCAAGACCAAGGCGAGCAAGAGACCCAGTACTTC; CDR3 protein: CASSQDQGEQETQYF; clone size: NA; J gene: TRBJ2-5; V gene: TRBV4-3; D gene: NA
CDR3 DNA: TGTGCCAGTAGACCTCCGACCACAGATACGCAGTATTTT; CDR3 protein: CASRPPTTDTQYF; clone size: NA; J gene: TRBJ2-3; V gene: TRBV19; D gene: NA
CDR3 DNA: TGTGCCAGCAGCCAAGATCCCGGACAGGGCGACAATGAGCAGTTCTTC; CDR3 protein: CASSQDPGQGDNEQFF; clone size: large; J gene: TRBJ2-1; V gene: TRBV14; D gene: TRBD1
CDR3 DNA: TGCAGCGTTGAAGGGGGCGGCTATGGCTACACCTTC; CDR3 protein: CSVEGGGYGYTF; clone size: NA; J gene: TRBJ1-2; V gene: TRBV29-1; D gene: NA
CDR3 DNA: TGCAGCGTTGAAGAGGGAAACAGTTACGAGCAGTACTTC; CDR3 protein: CSVEEGNSYEQYF; clone size: few; J gene: TRBJ2-7; V gene: TRBV29-1; D gene: NA
CDR3 DNA: TGTGCCAGCAGTCGACCCGGGACTAGCGGGAGGGCGGTTAATGAGCAGTTCTTC; CDR3 protein: CASSRPGTSGRAVNEQFF; clone size: NA; J gene: TRBJ2-1; V gene: TRBV7-9; D gene: TRBD2
CDR3 DNA: TGTGCCAGCAGCTTAGTTCAGACAGGCCGGGTGCAAATAGCCCAGCATTTT; CDR3 protein: CASSLVQTGRVQIAQHF; clone size: NA; J gene: TRBJ1-5; V gene: TRBV7-9; D gene: NA